Sequencing of this T cell receptor beta chain was carried out in a study of control samples from healthy donors and cancer patients. This table comes from immunoSEQ multiplex PCR, and its TCRdb copy is limited to in-frame clones, with some not included. This repertoire shows around 150,000 clones, approximately 94% found once; its top ten account for 12% to 15%. The sample consisted of PBMCs. The sequence was obtained from a man aged 60 to 75 with colorectal cancer.

CDR3 region: CASSQAQGLGYTF. Written as DNA, the CDR3 is TGCGCCAGCAGCCAAGCACAAGGTCTGGGCTACACCTTC. V usage is TRBV4-1 and J usage is TRBJ1-2; unclear D gene. The ends were cut back, 1 base at V and 8 bases at J, with 11 bases in the middle. CDR1 is MGHRA and CDR2 is YSYEKL in the germline V gene. The CDR3 sequence is 13 residues long.